The following is a TCR beta chain sequence with its context. Its antigen is not identified. The protocol was immunoSEQ multiplex PCR, while the TCRdb copy is restricted to in-frame clones and leaves out a portion. The sample has 25,000 to 30,000 clones; about nine tenths are singletons. This specimen comes from a study of OX40 agonist ivuxolimab in advanced cancers. For the study at large: Of mixed ages from roughly 23 to 85 and averaging approximately 60 years, the group was roughly 85% male. Previous treatment with anti-PD-1, anti-PD-L1 or anti-CTLA-4 therapy was allowed; 30% to 50% had received some. Findings and limits, study-wide: The mean number of expanded clones was higher in CD8+ T cells than in CD4+.

This CDR3 spans 13 amino acids. Trimming pared 7 bases from V and 0 bases from J, leaving 11 bases between. Germline-derived CDR1 and CDR2 are SGHRS and YFSETQ. This TCR was sampled from an adult with an advanced solid tumor such as melanoma, head and neck, liver or kidney cancer. The material sequenced was CD4+ or CD8+ T cells sorted from blood, taken in a trial of the OX40 agonist ivuxolimab. The chain combines TRBV5-1 with TRBJ2-7, with TRBD2 as a possible D gene (5 bases). CDR3 nucleotides: TGCGCCAGCTCACTAGAGGGCTCCTACGAGCAGTACTTC. This sequence encodes CASSLEGSYEQYF.